This TCR beta chain was obtained from a study of cytomegalovirus exposure and HLA in healthy donors. The study ran its PCR with 60 Vbeta and 13 Jbeta primers. Original methodology: Among the unique TCR beta chains that a later analysis counted, about 81 million in all, about 10 million were shared. The assay was immunoSEQ multiplex PCR, and TCRdb's table has in-frame clones only and misses some. V and J calls plus clone size are reproduced from that table; the DNA served to infer D and trimming. The data hold some 110,000 clones, with 55% to 75% observed a single time. Sequenced sample: PBMCs. The sequence derives from a man aged 25-40 years in good health and CMV-seropositive.

The CDR3: CASRSGVAYTYNEQFF. In DNA form, the CDR3 reads TGTGCCAGCAGATCAGGAGTAGCGTATACCTACAATGAGCAGTTCTTC. The V call is TRBV28, the J call TRBJ2-1; TRBD2 is a possible D gene (5 bases). Germline V lookup: CDR1 MDHEN, CDR2 SYDVKM. V was shortened by 6 bases and J by 2 bases, with 17 bases between the two germline ends. CDR3 size: 16 residues.